This TCR beta chain originates from a study of shared clonotypes between healthy human individuals. As to this clone: Its specificity is unknown.

Germline V gives CDR1 SGHAT, CDR2 FQNNGV. There are 16 residues in the CDR3. The ends were cut back, 3 bases at V and 5 bases at J, with 19 bases in the middle. General observations from the study: Naive CD4 clonotypes were shared across a handful of donors at about 5.3%. Clonotype sharing levels among donors were expected to vary with sequencing depth.

The protocol was immunoSEQ multiplex PCR, while the TCRdb copy is restricted to in-frame clones and leaves out a portion. The sample contains 850,000 to 1,200,000 clones, about 74% of which appear only once. The sample was memory CD4+ T cells sorted from blood. Indicated subset: CD45RA-negative fraction. The chain links TRBV11-2 to TRBJ1-2; weak D call: TRBD1 (5 bases). The clonotype originates from a man aged 18 to 35 in good health. The CDR3 DNA follows: TGTGCCAGCAGCTTCGAGGGGTCGATTGGAGGGTATGGCTACACCTTC. Translation: CASSFEGSIGGYGYTF.